The 11 T cell receptor beta chains below were found in one sample sequenced in a study of vaccination effects on CD4 cells after COVID-19. Their antigens are not known. Sequencing was performed with immunoSEQ multiplex PCR; in TCRdb, only in-frame clones are kept and a portion is missing. The data show about 73,000 clones, with 78% seen just once and over 9.5% held by the top ten. Viral peptide pools were used in the ViraFEST assay to expand antigen-specific CD4+ T cells, and sequencing came afterward. Isolating CD4+ T cells followed approximately ten days of culture. Neither prior SARS-CoV-2 infection nor positive nucleocapsid antibodies were present in the vaccine recipients. The sample consisted of CD4+ T cells from PBMCs cultured with SARS-CoV-2 spike peptides, taken before COVID-19 vaccination. These TCRs come from a human donor who received a COVID-19 vaccine.

CDR3 DNA sequence: TGTGCCAGCGGGCGACCGGGACAGGGGACTTCGGGAGGCTACACCTTC. Amino acid sequence: CASGRPGQGTSGGYTF. The V and J genes are TRBV28 and TRBJ1-2; TRBD1 agrees at 10 bases. V trimming: 8 bases; J trimming: 8 bases; junction bases outside the gene matches: 17. The CDR3 totals 16 residues. Germline-derived CDR1 and CDR2 are MDHEN and SYDVKM.

The chain employs TRBV18 and TRBJ2-2, with 9 bases that match TRBD1. Germline V gives CDR1 KGHSH, CDR2 LQKENI. The CDR3 runs to 18 residues. V lost 2 bases to trimming and J lost 7 bases; unmatched junction nucleotides: 14. The CDR3 sequence is CASSPNQGYRGLSGELFF. Written as DNA, the CDR3 is TGTGCCAGCTCACCAAACCAAGGATACAGGGGGCTCAGCGGGGAGCTGTTTTTT.

In its sample, this clone was seen once. One end of the junction does not line up with germline, which may come from a read error. The genes are TRBV14 and TRBJ1-1; D gene uncertain. The CDR3 has 13 residues. The germline V gene encodes CDR1 SGHDN and CDR2 FVKESK. DNA for the CDR3: TGTGCCAGCAGCCAAGATACGAACAGTGAAGCTTTCTTT. Amino acid sequence: CASSQDTNSEAFF.

The V and J genes are TRBV7-8 and TRBJ2-1; D tentatively reads TRBD1 or TRBD2 (6 bases each). CDR3 length: 15 residues. Germline CDR1 is SGHVS and CDR2 is FQNEAQ. Trimming took 2 bases from V and 7 from J, leaving 15 bases between them. CDR3 in DNA: TGTGCCAGCAGCTTATACCTGGGGGGCTATAATGAGCAGTTCTTC. Residues: CASSLYLGGYNEQFF.

The chain employs TRBV7-7 and TRBJ2-2; no reliable D call. Germline V gene lookup returns CDR1 SSHAT and CDR2 FNYEAQ (reference sequence). V gave up 5 bases and J gave up 4 bases, with 5 bases separating them. The CDR3 is 12 residues long. The CDR3 DNA reads as TGTGCCAGCAGCCCCACCACCGGGGAGCTGTTTTTT. Protein sequence: CASSPTTGELFF.

V gene TRBV12-3 or TRBV12-4 combines with J gene TRBJ1-1; no clear D gene. Trimming pared 6 bases from V and 6 bases from J, leaving 8 bases between. The CDR3 has 11 amino acids. In DNA form, the CDR3 reads TGTGCCAGCAGGTCCAACTCTGAAGCTTTCTTT. Protein sequence: CASRSNSEAFF.

This rearrangement joins TRBV19 to TRBJ1-2, with unresolved D. Trimming left V 9 bases short and J 3 bases short, with 8 bases between. The CDR3 has 11 amino acids. Germline CDR1 LNHDA, CDR2 SQIVND (reference sequence). Here the CDR3 reads CASRAHYGYTF. The CDR3 bases are TGTGCCAGCAGAGCCCACTATGGCTACACCTTC.

This sequence joins TRBV19 and TRBJ1-4, with D unclear. The CDR3 is 15 residues long. Germline assignment: CDR1 LNHDA and CDR2 SQIVND (reference sequence). V lost 6 bases to trimming and J lost 2 bases, with 13 bases between them. DNA of the CDR3: TGTGCCAGTAGCTTCCCGGTTGGGACTAATGAAAAACTGTTTTTT. Translated: CASSFPVGTNEKLFF.

The chain is built from TRBV2 and TRBJ2-5; tentative D call: TRBD2 (6 bases). Trimming removed 3 bases from V and 3 bases from J, with 8 bases in between. Germline V gene sequence: CDR1 SNHLY, CDR2 FYNNEI. This CDR3 contains 13 residues. CDR3 coding DNA: TGTGCCAGCAGTGAGGGACTCGAAGAGACCCAGTACTTC. Translating gives CASSEGLEETQYF. Using reference TRBV2 and TRBJ2-5 for the parts outside the CDR3, the full variable domain is EPEVTQTPSHQVTQMGQEVILRCVPISNHLYFYWYRQILGQKVEFLVSFYNNEISEKSEIFDDQFSVERPDGSNFTLKIRSTKLEDSAMYFCASSEGLEETQYFGPGTRLLVL.

This chain connects TRBV6-2 or TRBV6-3 to TRBJ1-5; possibly TRBD1 for D (5 bases). Trimming removed 5 bases at V and 6 bases at J, with 20 bases between. The CDR3 covers 16 residues. CDR1 and CDR2 from the germline V gene are MNHEY and SVGEGT. For the CDR3, the DNA is TGTGCCAGCAGTCCGGGCCTTCGACAGCTTAGTCAGCCCCAGCATTTT. Amino acid sequence: CASSPGLRQLSQPQHF.

The V gene is TRBV29-1, the J gene TRBJ1-2; TRBD1 aligns across 7 bases. The CDR3 runs to 13 residues. Germline-derived CDR1 and CDR2 are SQVTM and ANQGSEA. Trimming removed 3 bases from V and 5 bases from J; junction bases left unmatched: 6. As DNA, the CDR3 is TGCAGCGTTGATTTCAGGGGGAAGTATGGCTACACCTTC. Its translation is CSVDFRGKYGYTF.